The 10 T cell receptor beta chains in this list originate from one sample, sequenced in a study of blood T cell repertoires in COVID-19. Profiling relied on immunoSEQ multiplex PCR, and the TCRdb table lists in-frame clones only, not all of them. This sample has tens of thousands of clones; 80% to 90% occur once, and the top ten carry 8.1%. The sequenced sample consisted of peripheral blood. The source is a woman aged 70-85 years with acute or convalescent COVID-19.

In DNA, the CDR3 is TGTGCCACCAGTGGACAGGGAGTGGAAGAGACCCAGTACTTC. This codes for CATSGQGVEETQYF. The chain couples TRBV24-1 to TRBJ2-5; 7 bases match TRBD1. The CDR3 sequence is 14 residues long. The V segment lost 5 bases and the J segment 3 bases; nucleotides outside the gene matches: 5. Germline CDR1 KGHDR, CDR2 SFDVKD.

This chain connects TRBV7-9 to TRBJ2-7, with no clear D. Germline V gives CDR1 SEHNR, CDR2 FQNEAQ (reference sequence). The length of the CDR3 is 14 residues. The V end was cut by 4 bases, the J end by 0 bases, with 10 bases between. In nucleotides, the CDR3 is TGTGCCAGCAGCTCGACATCGAGCTCCTACGAGCAGTACTTC. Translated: CASSSTSSSYEQYF.

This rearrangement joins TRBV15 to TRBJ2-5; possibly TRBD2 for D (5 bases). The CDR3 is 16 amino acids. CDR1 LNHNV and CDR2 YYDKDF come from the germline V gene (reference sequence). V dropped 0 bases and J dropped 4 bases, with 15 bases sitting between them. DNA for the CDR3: TGTGCCACCAGCAGAGAGGGCCGGGGAGTGGCAGAGACCCAGTACTTC. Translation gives CATSREGRGVAETQYF.

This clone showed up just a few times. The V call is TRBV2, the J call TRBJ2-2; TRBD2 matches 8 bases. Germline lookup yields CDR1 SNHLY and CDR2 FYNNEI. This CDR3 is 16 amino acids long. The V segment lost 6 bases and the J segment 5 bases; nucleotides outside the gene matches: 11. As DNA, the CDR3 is TGTGCCAGCAGGGAGAGCAAGCGGGGGACAACCGGGGAGCTGTTTTTT. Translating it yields CASRESKRGTTGELFF.

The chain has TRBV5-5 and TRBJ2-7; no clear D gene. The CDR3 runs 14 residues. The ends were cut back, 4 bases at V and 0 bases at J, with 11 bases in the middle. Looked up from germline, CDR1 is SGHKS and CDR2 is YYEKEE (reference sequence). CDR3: CASSRGVDSYEQYF. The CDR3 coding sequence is TGTGCCAGCAGCCGCGGAGTAGACTCCTACGAGCAGTACTTC.

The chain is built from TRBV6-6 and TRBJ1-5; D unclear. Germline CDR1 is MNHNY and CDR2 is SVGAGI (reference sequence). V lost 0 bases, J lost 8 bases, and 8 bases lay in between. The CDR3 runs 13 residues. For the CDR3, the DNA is TGTGCCAGCAGTTACTCGCGGGTGGAGCCCCAGCATTTT. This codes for CASSYSRVEPQHF.

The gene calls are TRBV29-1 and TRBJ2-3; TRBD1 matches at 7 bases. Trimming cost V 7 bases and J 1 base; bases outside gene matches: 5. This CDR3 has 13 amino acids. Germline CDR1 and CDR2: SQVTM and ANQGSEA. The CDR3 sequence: CSAEGQGTDTQYF. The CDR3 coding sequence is TGCAGCGCCGAAGGACAGGGCACAGATACGCAGTATTTT.

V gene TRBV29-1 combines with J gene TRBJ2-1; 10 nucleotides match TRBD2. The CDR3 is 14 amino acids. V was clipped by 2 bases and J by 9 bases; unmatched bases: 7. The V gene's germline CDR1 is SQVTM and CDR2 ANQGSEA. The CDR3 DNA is TGCAGCGTTGAAAGGACTAGCGGATCCCTTGAGCAGTTCTTC. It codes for CSVERTSGSLEQFF.

CDR3 DNA sequence: TGTGCCAGCAGCCAACGTTCAGGGGGCAACACTGAAGCTTTCTTT. Translated: CASSQRSGGNTEAFF. This chain connects TRBV14 to TRBJ1-1; 8 nucleotides agree with TRBD1. V gave up 2 bases and J gave up 2 bases; unmatched junction bases: 4. CDR1 SGHDN and CDR2 FVKESK come from the germline V gene. CDR3 length: 15 residues.

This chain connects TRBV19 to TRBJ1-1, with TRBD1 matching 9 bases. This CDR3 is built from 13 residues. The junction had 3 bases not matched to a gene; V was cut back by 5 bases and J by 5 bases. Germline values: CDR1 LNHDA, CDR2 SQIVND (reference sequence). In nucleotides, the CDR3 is TGTGCCAGTAGTTTACAGGGGGCAACTGAAGCTTTCTTT. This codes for CASSLQGATEAFF. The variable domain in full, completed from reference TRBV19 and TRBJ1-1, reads DGGITQSPKYLFRKEGQNVTLSCEQNLNHDAMYWYRQDPGQGLRLIYYSQIVNDFQKGDIAEGYSVSREKKESFPLTVTSAQKNPTAFYLCASSLQGATEAFFGQGTRLTVV.